The rows below give T cell receptor beta chains drawn from one sample of a study of blood T cell repertoires in COVID-19. Sequencing used immunoSEQ multiplex PCR; TCRdb keeps in-frame clones, though not all of them. The table shows about 100,000 clones, with just under 95% occurring only once. The sample consisted of peripheral blood. The receptors originated from a man aged 65-85 years with acute or convalescent COVID-19. Both conserved end residues are part of each CDR3. The order of the fields is V gene, clone size, CDR3 length, D gene, J gene, CDR3 protein, CDR3 DNA. D genes are given only for firm matches. The size entry is marked missing in some rows and otherwise reads once, few, many or a size class.

v_call: TRBV29-1; clone_size: .; cdr3_length: 16; d_call: .; j_call: TRBJ1-2; cdr3_aa: CSVFLTGREGNYGYTF; cdr3_nt: TGCAGCGTTTTCCTAACAGGGCGAGAGGGGAACTATGGCTACACCTTC
v_call: TRBV18; clone_size: .; cdr3_length: 13; d_call: .; j_call: TRBJ1-5; cdr3_aa: CASSPPGGEPQHF; cdr3_nt: TGTGCCAGCTCACCACCAGGGGGGGAGCCCCAGCATTTT
v_call: TRBV3-1/TRBV3-2; clone_size: .; cdr3_length: 22; d_call: TRBD2; j_call: TRBJ2-3; cdr3_aa: CASKMGLAGRLAQMTCTDTQYF; cdr3_nt: TGTGCCAGCAAAATGGGACTAGCGGGTCGGCTTGCACAGATGACTTGCACAGATACGCAGTATTTT
v_call: TRBV30; clone_size: .; cdr3_length: 14; d_call: TRBD2; j_call: TRBJ2-2; cdr3_aa: CAHRGGSNTGELFF; cdr3_nt: TGTGCTCACCGGGGGGGTTCGAACACCGGGGAGCTGTTTTTT
v_call: TRBV6-1; clone_size: .; cdr3_length: 14; d_call: .; j_call: TRBJ1-2; cdr3_aa: CASSQDRGIVGYTF; cdr3_nt: TGTGCCAGCAGTCAGGACAGAGGTATTGTTGGCTACACCTTC
v_call: TRBV15; clone_size: .; cdr3_length: 16; d_call: .; j_call: TRBJ1-1; cdr3_aa: CATSRDSGRGATEAFF; cdr3_nt: TGTGCCACCAGCAGAGATTCGGGCCGGGGGGCGACTGAAGCTTTCTTT
v_call: TRBV7-9; clone_size: once; cdr3_length: 13; d_call: .; j_call: TRBJ1-1; cdr3_aa: CASSLQGNTEAFF; cdr3_nt: TGTGCCAGCAGCCTACAGGGGAACACTGAAGCTTTCTTT
v_call: TRBV27; clone_size: .; cdr3_length: 13; d_call: .; j_call: TRBJ1-5; cdr3_aa: CASSLSTNQPQHF; cdr3_nt: TGTGCCAGCAGTTTATCGACTAACCAGCCCCAGCATTTT
v_call: TRBV19; clone_size: .; cdr3_length: 13; d_call: .; j_call: TRBJ1-5; cdr3_aa: CASSWTDHQPQHF; cdr3_nt: TGTGCCAGTAGTTGGACTGATCATCAGCCCCAGCATTTT
v_call: TRBV18; clone_size: .; cdr3_length: 13; d_call: TRBD2; j_call: TRBJ2-7; cdr3_aa: CASSPGTSNEQYF; cdr3_nt: TGTGCCAGCTCACCAGGGACTAGCAACGAGCAGTACTTC
v_call: TRBV29-1; clone_size: .; cdr3_length: 13; d_call: TRBD1; j_call: TRBJ2-1; cdr3_aa: CSVTWGQGNEQFF; cdr3_nt: TGCAGCGTTACCTGGGGACAGGGCAATGAGCAGTTCTTC
v_call: TRBV6-5; clone_size: .; cdr3_length: 15; d_call: .; j_call: TRBJ2-6; cdr3_aa: CASSSDRAGANVLTF; cdr3_nt: TGTGCCAGCAGTTCGGACAGAGCTGGGGCCAACGTCCTGACTTTC
v_call: TRBV15; clone_size: .; cdr3_length: 15; d_call: .; j_call: TRBJ1-3; cdr3_aa: CATSRDRYSGNTIYF; cdr3_nt: TGTGCCACCAGCAGAGATCGGTACTCTGGAAACACCATATATTTT
v_call: TRBV18; clone_size: .; cdr3_length: 16; d_call: TRBD2; j_call: TRBJ2-7; cdr3_aa: CASSPGQGLAGYEQYF; cdr3_nt: TGTGCCAGCTCACCAGGGCAGGGACTAGCGGGCTACGAGCAGTACTTC
v_call: TRBV5-5; clone_size: .; cdr3_length: 17; d_call: TRBD2; j_call: TRBJ2-1; cdr3_aa: CASSLERTSGRGNEQFF; cdr3_nt: TGTGCCAGCAGCTTGGAGAGGACTAGCGGGAGAGGGAATGAGCAGTTCTTC